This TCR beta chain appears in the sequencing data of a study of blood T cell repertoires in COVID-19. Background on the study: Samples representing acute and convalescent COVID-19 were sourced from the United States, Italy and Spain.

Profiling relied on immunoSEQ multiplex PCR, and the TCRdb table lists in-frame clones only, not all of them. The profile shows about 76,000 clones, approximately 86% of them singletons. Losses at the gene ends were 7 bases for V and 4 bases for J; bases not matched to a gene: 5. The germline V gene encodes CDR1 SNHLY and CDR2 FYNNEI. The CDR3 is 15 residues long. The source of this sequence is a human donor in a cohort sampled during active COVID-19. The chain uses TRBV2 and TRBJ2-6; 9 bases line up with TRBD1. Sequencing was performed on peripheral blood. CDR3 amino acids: CASINRGPGANVLTF. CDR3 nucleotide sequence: TGTGCCAGCATAAACAGGGGGCCCGGGGCCAACGTCCTGACTTTC.